This T cell receptor beta chain was captured in a study of T cell repertoires in cytomegalovirus infection. Across the whole study: Through public TCR beta signatures, both CMV infection and matching HLA type were indicated.

The CDR3 loop spans 13 amino acids. Germline V gene sequence: CDR1 SGHVS, CDR2 FNYEAQ. V was clipped by 10 bases and J by 4 bases; unmatched bases: 5. TCRdb analysed the reads with MiXCR anew, one entry per CDR3 protein. This sample has 650,000 to 900,000 distinct CDR3 sequences, with about 29% found just once. This clonotype was picked up many times. Antigen unknown. This receptor was identified in a human donor in good health (CMV status not recorded). Some clones in this sample may be carry-over from other donors' samples. The rearrangement links TRBV7-6 to TRBJ2-1; TRBD1 agrees at 9 bases. Sequencing used cultured CD8+ T cells from PBMCs, obtained from culture after CMV antigen stimulation. This CDR3 is CATTGGPYNEQFF. The CDR3 nucleotides are TGTGCCACTACAGGGGGCCCGTACAATGAGCAGTTCTTC.